The entry below gives a single TCR beta chain sequence along with its context. Per the study methods: Researchers report that nucleated cell counts were estimated from reference gene primer amplification. The method was immunoSEQ multiplex PCR; TCRdb's version includes in-frame clones alone and lacks a portion of them. V and J calls and clone size are those listed in that table; D and trimming were worked out from the DNA. This sample carries about 360,000 clones, around 87% of them seen once, and the ten largest clones take around 2.9%. This entry belongs to a study of blood T cell repertoires in COVID-19. The wider study: The study drew acute and convalescent COVID-19 samples from the United States, Italy and Spain. Nucleic acid was either cDNA or gDNA, and it came from T cells, B-cell-depleted T cells, or PBMCs.

Germline V gene lookup returns CDR1 SGHNT and CDR2 YENEEA. J was trimmed by 6 bases and V by 5 bases; bases with no gene match: 4. This CDR3 has 15 residues. This TCR was recovered from a human donor in a cohort sampled during active COVID-19. The sample comprised peripheral blood. V and J are TRBV11-3 and TRBJ2-1; 13 bases match TRBD2. This chain's CDR3 is CASSLGLAGSNEQFF. CDR3 nucleotides: TGTGCCAGCAGCCTGGGACTAGCGGGGTCCAATGAGCAGTTCTTC.